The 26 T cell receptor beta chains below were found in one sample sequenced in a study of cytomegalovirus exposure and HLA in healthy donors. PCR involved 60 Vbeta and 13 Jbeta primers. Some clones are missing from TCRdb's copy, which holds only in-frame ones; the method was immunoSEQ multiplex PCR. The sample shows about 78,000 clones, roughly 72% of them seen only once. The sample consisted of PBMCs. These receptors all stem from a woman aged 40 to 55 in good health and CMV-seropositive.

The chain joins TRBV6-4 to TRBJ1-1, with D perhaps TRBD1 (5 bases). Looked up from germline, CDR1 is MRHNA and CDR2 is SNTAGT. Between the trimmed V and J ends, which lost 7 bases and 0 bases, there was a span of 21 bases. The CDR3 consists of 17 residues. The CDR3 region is CASKIPRGGIMNTEAFF. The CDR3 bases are TGTGCCAGCAAGATCCCAAGGGGTGGGATAATGAACACTGAAGCTTTCTTT.

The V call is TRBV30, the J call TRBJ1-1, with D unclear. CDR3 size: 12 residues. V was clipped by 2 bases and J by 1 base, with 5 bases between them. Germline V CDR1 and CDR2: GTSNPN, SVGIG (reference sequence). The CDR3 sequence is CAWSLENTEAFF. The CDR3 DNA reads TGTGCCTGGAGTTTAGAGAACACTGAAGCTTTCTTT.

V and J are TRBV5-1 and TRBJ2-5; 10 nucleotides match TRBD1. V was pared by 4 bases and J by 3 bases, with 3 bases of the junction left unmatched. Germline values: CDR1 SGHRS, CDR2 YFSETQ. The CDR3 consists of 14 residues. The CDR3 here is CASSHGTGEETQYF. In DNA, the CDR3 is TGCGCCAGCAGCCACGGGACAGGGGAAGAGACCCAGTACTTC.

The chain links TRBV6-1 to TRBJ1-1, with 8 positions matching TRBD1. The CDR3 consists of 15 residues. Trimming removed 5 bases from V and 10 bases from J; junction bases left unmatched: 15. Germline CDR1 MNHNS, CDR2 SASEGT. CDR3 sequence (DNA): TGTGCCAGCAGTATAAGGACAGGGTTAGTTACGCGAGCTTTCTTT. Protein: CASSIRTGLVTRAFF.

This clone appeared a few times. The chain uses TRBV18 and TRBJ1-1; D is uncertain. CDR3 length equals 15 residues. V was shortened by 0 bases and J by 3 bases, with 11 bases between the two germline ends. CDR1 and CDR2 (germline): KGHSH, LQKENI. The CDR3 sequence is CASSPPSTRDTEAFF. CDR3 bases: TGTGCCAGCTCACCACCGTCCACTCGGGACACTGAAGCTTTCTTT.

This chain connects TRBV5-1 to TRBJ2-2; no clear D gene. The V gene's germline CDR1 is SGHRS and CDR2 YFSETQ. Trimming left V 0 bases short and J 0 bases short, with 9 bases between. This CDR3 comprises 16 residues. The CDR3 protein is CASSLDVSPNTGELFF. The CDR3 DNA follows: TGCGCCAGCAGCTTGGATGTCAGTCCGAACACCGGGGAGCTGTTTTTT.

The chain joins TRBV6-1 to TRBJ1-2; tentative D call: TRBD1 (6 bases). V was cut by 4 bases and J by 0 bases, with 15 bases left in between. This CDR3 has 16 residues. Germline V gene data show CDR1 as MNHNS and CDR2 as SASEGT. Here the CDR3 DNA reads TGTGCCAGCAGTGGACAGGCCTTCGGAGCTAACTATGGCTACACCTTC. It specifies CASSGQAFGANYGYTF.

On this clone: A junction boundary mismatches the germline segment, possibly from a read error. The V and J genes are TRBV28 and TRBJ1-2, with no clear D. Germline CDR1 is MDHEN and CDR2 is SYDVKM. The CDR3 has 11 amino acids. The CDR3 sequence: CASSENYGYPF. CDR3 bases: TGTGCCAGCAGCGAGAACTATGGCTACCCCTTC.

The CDR3 DNA reads as TGTGCCAGCAGCCCGACGGACAGGGCCAATCAGCCCCAGCATTTT. Protein product: CASSPTDRANQPQHF. This chain uses TRBV4-2 with TRBJ1-5, with 8 bases fitting TRBD1. V trimming: 4 bases; J trimming: 3 bases; junction bases outside the gene matches: 5. CDR1 LGHNA and CDR2 YNFKEQ come from the germline V gene. This CDR3 region has 15 residues.

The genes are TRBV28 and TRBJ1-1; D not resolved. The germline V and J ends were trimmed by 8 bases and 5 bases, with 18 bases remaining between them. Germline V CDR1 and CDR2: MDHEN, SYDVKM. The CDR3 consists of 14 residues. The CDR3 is CASSRYPLRTEAFF. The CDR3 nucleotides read TGTGCCAGCTCGCGTTACCCTCTACGAACTGAAGCTTTCTTT.

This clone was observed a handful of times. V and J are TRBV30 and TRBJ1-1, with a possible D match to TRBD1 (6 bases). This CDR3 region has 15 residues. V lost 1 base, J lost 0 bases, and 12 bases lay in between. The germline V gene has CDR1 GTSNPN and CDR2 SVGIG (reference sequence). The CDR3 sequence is CAWSGGQALNTEAFF. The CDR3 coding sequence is TGTGCCTGGAGTGGGGGGCAGGCGTTGAACACTGAAGCTTTCTTT.

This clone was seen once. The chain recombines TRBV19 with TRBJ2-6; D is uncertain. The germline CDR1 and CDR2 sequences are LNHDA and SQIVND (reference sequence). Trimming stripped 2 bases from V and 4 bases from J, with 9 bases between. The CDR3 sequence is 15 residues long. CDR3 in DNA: TGTGCCAGTAGTATAAGCGCAACGGGGGCCAACGTCCTGACTTTC. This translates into CASSISATGANVLTF.

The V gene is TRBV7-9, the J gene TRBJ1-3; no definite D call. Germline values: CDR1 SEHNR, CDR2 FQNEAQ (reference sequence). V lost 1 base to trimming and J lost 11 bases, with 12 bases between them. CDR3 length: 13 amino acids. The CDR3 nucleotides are TGTGCCAGCAGCTTAGGAGAAGACGGGGCCATATATTTT. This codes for CASSLGEDGAIYF.

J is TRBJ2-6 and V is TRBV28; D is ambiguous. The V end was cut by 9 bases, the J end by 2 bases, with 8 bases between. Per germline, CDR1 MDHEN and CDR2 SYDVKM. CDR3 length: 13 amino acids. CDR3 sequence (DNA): TGTGCCAGTCGACGGGCTGGGGCCAACGTCCTGACTTTC. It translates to CASRRAGANVLTF.

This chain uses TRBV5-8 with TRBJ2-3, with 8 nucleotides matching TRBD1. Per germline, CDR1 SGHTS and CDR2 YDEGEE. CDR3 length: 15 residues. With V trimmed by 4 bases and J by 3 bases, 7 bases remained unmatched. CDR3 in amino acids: CASSGSDRGTDTQYF. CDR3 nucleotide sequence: TGTGCCAGCAGCGGTTCAGACAGGGGTACAGATACGCAGTATTTT.

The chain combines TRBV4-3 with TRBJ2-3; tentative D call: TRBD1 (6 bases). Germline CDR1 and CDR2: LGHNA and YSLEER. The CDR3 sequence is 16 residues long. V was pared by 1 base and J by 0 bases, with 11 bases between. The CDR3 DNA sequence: TGCGCCAGCAGCCAAGCAGGGGTCTCAAGCACAGATACGCAGTATTTT. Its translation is CASSQAGVSSTDTQYF.

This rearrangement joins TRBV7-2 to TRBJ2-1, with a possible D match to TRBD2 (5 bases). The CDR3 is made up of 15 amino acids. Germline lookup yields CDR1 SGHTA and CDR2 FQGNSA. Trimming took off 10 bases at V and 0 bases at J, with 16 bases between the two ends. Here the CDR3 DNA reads TGTGCCACTCGCGGTCCCACTAGCTCCTACAATGAGCAGTTCTTC. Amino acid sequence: CATRGPTSSYNEQFF.

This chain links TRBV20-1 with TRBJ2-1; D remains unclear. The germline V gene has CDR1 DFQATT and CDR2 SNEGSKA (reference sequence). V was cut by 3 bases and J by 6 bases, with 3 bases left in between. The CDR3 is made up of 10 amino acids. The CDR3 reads CSASLNEQFF. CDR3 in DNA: TGCAGTGCTAGCCTCAATGAGCAGTTCTTC.

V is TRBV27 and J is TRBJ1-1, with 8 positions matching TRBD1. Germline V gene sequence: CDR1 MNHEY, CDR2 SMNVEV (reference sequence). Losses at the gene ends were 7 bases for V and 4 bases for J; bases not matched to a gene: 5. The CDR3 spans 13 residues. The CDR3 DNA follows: TGTGCCAGCATTGCAGGGGGCGGCACTGAAGCTTTCTTT. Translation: CASIAGGGTEAFF.

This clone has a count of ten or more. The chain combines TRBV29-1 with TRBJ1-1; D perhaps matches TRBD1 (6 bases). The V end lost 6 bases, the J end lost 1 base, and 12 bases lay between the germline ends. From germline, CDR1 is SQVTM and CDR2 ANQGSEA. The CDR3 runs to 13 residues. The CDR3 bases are TGCAGCGTCGAGGACAGTCAGAACACTGAAGCTTTCTTT. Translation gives CSVEDSQNTEAFF.

This CDR3 is CASSYSSTGRETQYF. The DNA for the CDR3 is TGTGCCAGCAGTTACTCTTCAACAGGGCGGGAGACCCAGTACTTC. The rearrangement joins TRBV6-5 to TRBJ2-5, with D tentatively TRBD1 (6 bases). Looked up from germline, CDR1 is MNHEY and CDR2 is SVGAGI. Between the trimmed V and J ends, which lost 0 bases and 5 bases, there was a span of 13 bases. CDR3 length: 15 amino acids.

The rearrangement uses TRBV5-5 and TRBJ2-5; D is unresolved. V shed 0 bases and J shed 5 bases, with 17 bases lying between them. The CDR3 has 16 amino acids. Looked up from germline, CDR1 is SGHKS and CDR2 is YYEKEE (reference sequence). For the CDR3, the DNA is TGTGCCAGCAGCTTGGGTGGCAGGTATTCTTCGGAGACCCAGTACTTC. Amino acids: CASSLGGRYSSETQYF. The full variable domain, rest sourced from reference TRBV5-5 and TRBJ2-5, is DAGVTQSPTHLIKTRGQQVTLRCSPISGHKSVSWYQQVLGQGPQFIFQYYEKEERGRGNFPDRFSARQFPNYSSELNVNALLLGDSALYLCASSLGGRYSSETQYFGPGTRLLVL.

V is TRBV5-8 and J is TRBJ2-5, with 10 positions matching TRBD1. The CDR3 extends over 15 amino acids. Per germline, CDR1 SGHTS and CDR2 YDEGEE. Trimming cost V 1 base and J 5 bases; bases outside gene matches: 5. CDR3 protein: CASSLSWGQGETQYF. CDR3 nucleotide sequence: TGTGCCAGCAGCTTGTCGTGGGGACAGGGGGAGACCCAGTACTTC.

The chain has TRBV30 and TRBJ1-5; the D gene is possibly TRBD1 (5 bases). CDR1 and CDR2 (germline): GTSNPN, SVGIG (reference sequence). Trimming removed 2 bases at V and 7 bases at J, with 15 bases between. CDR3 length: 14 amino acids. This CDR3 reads CAWSRAGNNQPQHF. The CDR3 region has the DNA TGTGCCTGGAGTCGGGCAGGGAATAACCAGCCCCAGCATTTT. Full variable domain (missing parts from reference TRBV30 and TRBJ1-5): SQTIHQWPATLVQPVGSPLSLECTVEGTSNPNLYWYRQAAGRGLQLLFYSVGIGQISSEVPQNLSASRPQDRQFILSSKKLLLSDSGFYLCAWSRAGNNQPQHFGDGTRLSIL.

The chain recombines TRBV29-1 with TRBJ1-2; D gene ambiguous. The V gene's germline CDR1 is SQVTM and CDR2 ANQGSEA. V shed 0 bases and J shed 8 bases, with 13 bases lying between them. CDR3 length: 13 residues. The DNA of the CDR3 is TGCAGCGTTGAAGAGGAGGGCACGGAGGGCTACACCTTC. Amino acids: CSVEEEGTEGYTF.

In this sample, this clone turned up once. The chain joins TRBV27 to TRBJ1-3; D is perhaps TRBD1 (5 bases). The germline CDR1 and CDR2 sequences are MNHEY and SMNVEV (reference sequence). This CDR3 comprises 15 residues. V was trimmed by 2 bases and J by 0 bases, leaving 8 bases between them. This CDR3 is CASSLTGSSGNTIYF. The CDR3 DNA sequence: TGTGCCAGCAGTTTAACAGGTAGCTCTGGAAACACCATATATTTT.